This entry lists 21 T cell receptor beta chains sequenced from one sample in a study of blood T cell repertoires in COVID-19. The assay was immunoSEQ multiplex PCR, and TCRdb's table has in-frame clones only and misses some. The repertoire includes tens of thousands of clones, over 80% of them detected once, and more than 1.5% sits in the top ten. Source material: peripheral blood. Receptors originate from a man in his fifties or sixties with acute or convalescent COVID-19.

The chain is built from TRBV6-6 and TRBJ1-1; D call uncertain. The CDR3 sequence is 13 residues long. Per the germline V gene, CDR1 is MNHNY and CDR2 is SVGAGI (reference sequence). Trimming removed 10 bases from V and 5 bases from J, with 17 bases in between. For the CDR3, the DNA is TGTGCCACCCCAGGAGGAGGTAAAACTGAAGCTTTCTTT. Translation: CATPGGGKTEAFF.

This chain joins TRBV9 and TRBJ2-2; D may be TRBD1 (5 bases). This CDR3 has 16 amino acids. Per germline, CDR1 SGDLS and CDR2 YYNGEE. Trimming cost V 4 bases and J 2 bases, with 15 bases left between them. CDR3 sequence: CASSPQVGQNTGELFF. The CDR3, as DNA: TGTGCCAGCAGCCCCCAGGTTGGACAAAACACCGGGGAGCTGTTTTTT.

V and J are TRBV5-1 and TRBJ1-1; D gene unclear. Trimming took 4 bases from V and 3 from J, leaving 7 bases between them. This CDR3 has 12 residues. CDR1 SGHRS and CDR2 YFSETQ come from the germline V gene. The CDR3 here is CASSTGYTEAFF. Here the CDR3 DNA reads TGCGCCAGCAGCACCGGGTACACTGAAGCTTTCTTT.

This sequence joins TRBV4-1 and TRBJ2-7; 8 nucleotides match TRBD1. The CDR3 is made up of 15 amino acids. The V and J ends lost 6 bases and 5 bases, in that order; junction bases with no gene match: 12. Germline values: CDR1 MGHRA, CDR2 YSYEKL. The CDR3 nucleotides read TGCGCCAGCAGACCCTGGACAGGGCCGTCCAACGAGCAGTACTTC. Translated: CASRPWTGPSNEQYF.

This chain uses TRBV4-2 with TRBJ1-3, with 8 bases lining up with TRBD1. Trimming cost V 1 base and J 4 bases; bases outside gene matches: 6. Germline assignment: CDR1 LGHNA and CDR2 YNFKEQ. This CDR3 has 16 residues. The CDR3 protein is CASSQVGRGPGNTIYF. Here the CDR3 DNA reads TGTGCCAGCAGCCAAGTCGGCAGGGGGCCGGGAAACACCATATATTTT.

CDR3 loop: CASSNRVGGRDTQYF. For the CDR3, the DNA is TGTGCCAGCAGCAACAGGGTCGGGGGGAGGGATACGCAGTATTTT. The chain is built from TRBV7-7 and TRBJ2-3, with D maybe TRBD2 (7 bases). This CDR3 has 15 amino acids. Germline-derived CDR1 and CDR2 are SSHAT and FNYEAQ (reference sequence). The V and J ends lost 5 bases and 6 bases respectively, with 18 bases between them. Full variable domain (remainder filled in from reference TRBV7-7 and TRBJ2-3): GAGVSQSPRYKVTKRGQDVTLRCDPISSHATLYWYQQALGQGPEFLTYFNYEAQPDKSGLPSDRFSAERPEGSISTLTIQRTEQRDSAMYRCASSNRVGGRDTQYFGPGTRLTVL.

The sample holds one count of this clone. The chain combines TRBV28 with TRBJ1-6; no definite D call. Germline CDR1 is MDHEN and CDR2 is SYDVKM. The length of the CDR3 is 14 residues. Trimming stripped 2 bases from V and 7 bases from J, with 9 bases between. This CDR3 reads CASSLKQRNSPLHF. In DNA form, the CDR3 reads TGTGCCAGCAGTTTAAAGCAGAGGAATTCACCCCTCCACTTT.

The chain carries TRBV6-5 and TRBJ1-4; a possible D gene is TRBD1 (5 bases). V was clipped by 9 bases and J by 6 bases, with 17 bases between them. The CDR3 is 14 residues long. From germline, CDR1 is MNHEY and CDR2 SVGAGI. This chain's CDR3 is CASTLRQGYEKLFF. The CDR3 DNA reads as TGTGCCAGTACTCTTCGCCAGGGTTATGAAAAACTGTTTTTT.

Only a few counts were recorded for this clone. This chain links TRBV9 with TRBJ2-7; D gene uncertain. This CDR3 is built from 14 residues. Germline V lookup: CDR1 SGDLS, CDR2 YYNGEE. Trimming removed 2 bases from V and 1 base from J, with 10 bases in between. This CDR3 is CASSVGLRSYEQYF. CDR3 bases: TGTGCCAGCAGCGTGGGCCTGCGTTCCTACGAGCAGTACTTC.

The rearrangement joins TRBV28 to TRBJ1-2; 10 bases agree with TRBD1. V shed 4 bases, J shed 2 bases, and the junction held 7 bases outside the gene matches. In germline, CDR1 is MDHEN, CDR2 SYDVKM. The CDR3 length is 16 residues. CDR3 sequence (DNA): TGTGCCAGCAGTTACTCCCGGACAGGGGGAAACTATGGCTACACCTTC. It codes for CASSYSRTGGNYGYTF.

The rearrangement links TRBV7-9 to TRBJ1-6; D is possibly TRBD1 (6 bases). The CDR3 is made up of 17 amino acids. Germline CDR1 SEHNR, CDR2 FQNEAQ (reference sequence). V lost 5 bases and J 2 bases, leaving 16 bases between the germline ends. As DNA, the CDR3 is TGTGCCAGCAGCGCCTCCGCAGGGGTGACCTATAATTCACCCCTCCACTTT. Translation gives CASSASAGVTYNSPLHF. The full variable domain, in which reference TRBV7-9 and TRBJ1-6 provide the parts outside the CDR3, is DTGVSQNPRHKITKRGQNVTFRCDPISEHNRLYWYRQTLGQGPEFLTYFQNEAQLEKSRLLSDRFSAERPKGSFSTLEIQRTEQGDSAMYLCASSASAGVTYNSPLHFGNGTRLTVT.

The V and J genes are TRBV18 and TRBJ1-2; no definite D call. This CDR3 has 12 residues. Germline CDR1 KGHSH, CDR2 LQKENI. The V end was cut by 5 bases, the J end by 4 bases, with 8 bases between. In nucleotides, the CDR3 is TGTGCCAGCTCATCGAGCGGCTATGGCTACACCTTC. Translation gives CASSSSGYGYTF.

The chain recombines TRBV4-1 with TRBJ2-7, with 8 bases matching TRBD1. Unmatched junction bases numbered 8, after V lost 3 bases and J lost 7 bases. Per germline, CDR1 MGHRA and CDR2 YSYEKL. CDR3 length equals 14 residues. The CDR3 nucleotides are TGCGCCAGCAGCCAGACAATGGACAGGGAGGAGCAGTACTTC. Its translation: CASSQTMDREEQYF.

V is TRBV4-3 and J is TRBJ1-6; D gene uncertain. Germline V gene data show CDR1 as LGHNA and CDR2 as YSLEER. The CDR3 contains 15 residues. Trimming shortened V by 3 bases and J by 0 bases, and 6 bases separated the two germline ends. The DNA of the CDR3 is TGCGCCAGCAGCCAGATGAGCTCCTATAATTCACCCCTCCACTTT. Protein product: CASSQMSSYNSPLHF.

This chain uses TRBV14 with TRBJ2-5; TRBD1 might be the D (6 bases). V lost 6 bases, J lost 7 bases, and 9 bases lay in between. This CDR3 comprises 11 residues. Germline V gene sequence: CDR1 SGHDN, CDR2 FVKESK. CDR3 in DNA: TGTGCCAGCAGTAAACAGGGGACCCAGTACTTC. Protein product: CASSKQGTQYF.

This clone was seen a single time. This CDR3 reads CAISDQGRETQYF. The CDR3 DNA reads as TGTGCCATCAGTGATCAGGGTCGGGAGACCCAGTACTTC. This chain connects TRBV10-3 to TRBJ2-5, with D possibly being TRBD1 (5 bases). CDR3 length equals 13 residues. V was trimmed by 3 bases and J by 5 bases, leaving 10 bases between them. CDR1 ENHRY and CDR2 SYGVKD come from the germline V gene.

J is TRBJ2-3 and V is TRBV29-1; 8 nucleotides match TRBD2. Germline V CDR1 and CDR2: SQVTM, ANQGSEA. The CDR3 extends over 14 amino acids. In DNA, the CDR3 is TGCACCCCGACCCAGCGGGGGAGAACAGATACGCAGTATTTT. Translating gives CTPTQRGRTDTQYF.

This chain connects TRBV11-3 to TRBJ2-2, with D perhaps matching TRBD1 (6 bases). The V and J ends lost 4 bases and 5 bases respectively, with 26 bases between them. This CDR3 region has 19 residues. CDR1 is SGHNT and CDR2 is YENEEA in the germline V gene. CDR3 residues: CASSSREDSYEGLTGELFF. Written as DNA, the CDR3 is TGTGCCAGCAGCTCCCGTGAGGACAGCTACGAGGGGTTAACCGGGGAGCTGTTTTTT.

The rearrangement uses TRBV24-1 and TRBJ1-2, with 8 bases that match TRBD1. This CDR3 contains 14 residues. The J segment lost 4 bases and the V segment lost 2 bases, leaving 2 bases of the junction unmatched. The germline CDR1 and CDR2 sequences are KGHDR and SFDVKD. The CDR3 sequence: CATSDSTGAYGYTF. The CDR3, as DNA: TGTGCCACCAGTGATTCGACAGGGGCCTATGGCTACACCTTC.

The chain recombines TRBV6-5 with TRBJ1-5; the D is unclear. CDR1 is MNHEY, CDR2 SVGAGI, per germline. The V end was cut by 0 bases, the J end by 7 bases, with 7 bases between. The CDR3 length is 13 residues. CDR3 bases: TGTGCCAGCAGTTACTCTCGAGGCCAGCCCCAGCATTTT. Protein sequence: CASSYSRGQPQHF.

The V call is TRBV30, the J call TRBJ2-1, with 10 bases identical to TRBD2. Germline V lookup: CDR1 GTSNPN, CDR2 SVGIG (reference sequence). Trimming took 4 bases from V and 15 from J; bases not matched to a gene: 9. This CDR3 has 12 amino acids. In DNA form, the CDR3 reads TGTGCCTGGACCTTAGCGGGGGGAAACTCGTTCTTC. Protein product: CAWTLAGGNSFF.